This is a list of T cell receptor beta chains from one sample in a study of beta chain features in type 1 diabetes. Data came from immunoSEQ multiplex PCR; TCRdb stores just in-frame clones and leaves some out. The sample contains about 330,000 clones, approximately 11% of which appear only once. The specimen sequenced was naive CD4+ T cells from blood. Receptors were obtained from a woman aged 25 to 39 in good health. Both conserved end residues are trimmed from each CDR3. D genes are given only for firm matches. Where a row states a size, it is once, few, many or the class of an expanded clone; other rows omit it.

clone_size	v_call	d_call	j_call	cdr3_aa
-	TRBV29-1	TRBD2	TRBJ2-5	SVRTSVVETQY
-	TRBV18	-	TRBJ2-3	ASSPLPLDTQY
few	TRBV6-1	TRBD2	TRBJ2-1	ASRLAGGVYNEQF
-	TRBV7-2	-	TRBJ2-1	ASSISGSSYNEQF
few	TRBV4-3	-	TRBJ2-3	ASSQEVTGTSGDTQY
-	TRBV5-6	TRBD1	TRBJ2-6	ASSFMGRGLSGANVLT
few	TRBV18	TRBD1	TRBJ2-1	ASSPRQGGAYNEQF
few	TRBV4-3	TRBD2	TRBJ2-1	ASSQDKGLADHNEQF
-	TRBV29-1	TRBD2	TRBJ2-5	SVEGSSGRAETQY
few	TRBV18	TRBD1	TRBJ2-7	ASSPGTGVTYEQY
few	TRBV4-3	TRBD1	TRBJ2-7	ASSQWQGVYEQY
few	TRBV29-1	TRBD1	TRBJ2-5	SVEGRGLETQY
-	TRBV18	-	TRBJ1-1	ASSPGAGTGTEAF
-	TRBV28	TRBD1	TRBJ2-7	ASSSGQGLYEQY
-	TRBV18	-	TRBJ2-7	ASKSATYEQY
few	TRBV25-1	TRBD2	TRBJ2-3	ASSLAGGYTDTQY
few	TRBV28	-	TRBJ2-1	ASSPLGVEQF
-	TRBV15	TRBD1	TRBJ1-4	ATSRLGRQGNEKLF
few	TRBV7-9	-	TRBJ2-3	ASSPDKFSTDTQY
-	TRBV30	-	TRBJ1-2	AWSALYYGYT
-	TRBV9	-	TRBJ2-4	ASSSTGKNIQY
few	TRBV9	-	TRBJ2-1	ASSVVAAGEQF
-	TRBV14	-	TRBJ2-7	ASSQVRGGGPY
few	TRBV29-1	-	TRBJ2-7	SNEVICQKTYEQY
few	TRBV19	TRBD1	TRBJ2-5	ATQGAETQY
-	TRBV7-2	-	TRBJ2-3	ASSPTGPGHSTDTQY
few	TRBV7-9	-	TRBJ2-1	ASSWDTDDNEQF
few	TRBV5-1	TRBD2	TRBJ2-1	ASSTGLAGEEF
few	TRBV18	-	TRBJ2-7	ASSAGILNEQY
-	TRBV5-4	TRBD2	TRBJ2-2	ASSLGILAGETGELF
-	TRBV25-1	TRBD1	TRBJ1-4	ASSENRGLNEKLF
-	TRBV14	TRBD2	TRBJ2-7	ASSQDAGRGRLEQY
-	TRBV5-1	-	TRBJ2-1	ASSSLGGIYNEQF
-	TRBV19	-	TRBJ2-5	ASSNQGGGSGTQY
-	TRBV5-1	TRBD1	TRBJ2-2	ASSSGTGPTGELF
-	TRBV7-9	-	TRBJ2-5	ASRLMDSGETQY
few	TRBV28	TRBD1	TRBJ2-5	ASSFRQGAGETQY
-	TRBV5-1	-	TRBJ2-7	ASSTAAGSSYEQY
-	TRBV7-2	TRBD1	TRBJ1-5	ASTEQQTGNGQPQH
-	TRBV7-3	TRBD2	TRBJ2-5	ASSGSGIRQETQY
-	TRBV7-2	-	TRBJ2-3	ASSIAELTDTQY
-	TRBV14	-	TRBJ2-7	ASSQGLGLEQY
few	TRBV6-5	-	TRBJ2-7	ASSYTDTSFGEQY
few	TRBV5-6	-	TRBJ2-1	ASSKGLSLTNEQF
-	TRBV15	TRBD1	-	ATGQGATYEQY
-	TRBV9	-	TRBJ1-2	ASSAQVDNYGYT
-	TRBV7-3	-	TRBJ1-1	ASSLLSMDTEAF
few	TRBV18	-	TRBJ2-7	ASSLPGEQY
-	TRBV10-3	TRBD2	TRBJ2-3	AISGDETSGSTDTQY
-	TRBV30	-	TRBJ2-3	AWSRNPSGSTDTQY
-	TRBV11-3	-	TRBJ2-1	ASSLDERPDNEQF
few	TRBV6-6	TRBD2	TRBJ2-5	ASAPSGRGVQETQY
few	TRBV30	-	TRBJ2-5	AWSGGGRAETQY
-	TRBV18	TRBD1	TRBJ2-7	ASSPPEGQGAYEQY
-	TRBV19	TRBD2	TRBJ2-1	ASSFSGTSGFDEQF
-	TRBV5-1	-	TRBJ2-1	ASSLEAGRYNEQF
few	TRBV28	TRBD2	TRBJ2-3	AATSGITDTQY
few	TRBV9	-	TRBJ2-2	ASSPRGEWSRGTGELF